This TCR beta chain stems from a study of OX40 agonist ivuxolimab in advanced cancers. Study-level results: The mean number of expanded clones was higher in CD8+ T cells than in CD4+.

At baseline, cycle 4 day 1, and cycle 7 day 1, blood was sampled. To note about this clone: Its antigen remains unidentified.

Measured with immunoSEQ multiplex PCR; TCRdb has only the in-frame clones, and not every one. The sample has about 35,000 clones, 92% seen once. The clonotype was recovered from an adult with an advanced solid tumor such as melanoma, head and neck, liver or kidney cancer. Material: CD4+ or CD8+ T cells sorted from blood, obtained in a trial of the OX40 agonist ivuxolimab.

The CDR3 loop is CAGGLADYEQYF. The CDR3 region has the DNA TGCGCCGGCGGACTAGCGGACTACGAGCAGTACTTC. The chain uses TRBV10-1 and TRBJ2-7; 10 nucleotides line up with TRBD2. This CDR3 has 12 amino acids. V dropped 11 bases and J dropped 3; count of bases not matched to a gene: 4. Germline V gene data show CDR1 as WNHNN and CDR2 as SYGVQD (reference sequence).